A selection of T cell receptor beta chains follows, all from one sample in a study of T cells in localized non-small cell lung cancer. Libraries were prepared by immunoSEQ multiplex PCR; TCRdb keeps only in-frame clonotypes and omits some of them. The sample has tens of thousands of clones; 92% are singletons. This sample comprised peripheral blood, obtained before any cancer treatment. Every receptor here comes from a female donor over 55 with stage I lung adenocarcinoma. CDR3s include the opening cysteine and the closing phenylalanine or tryptophan. Fields, in order: clone size, V gene, D gene, J gene, CDR3 protein, CDR3 DNA. A D gene is named only where the DNA matches it firmly. Clone size is not always given. Where it is, it says once, few, many or a class for expanded clones.

clone_size: .
v_call: TRBV25-1
d_call: TRBD1
j_call: TRBJ1-6
cdr3_aa: CASSESGTDNSPLHF
cdr3_nt: TGTGCCAGCAGTGAATCGGGGACAGATAATTCACCCCTCCACTTT

clone_size: .
v_call: TRBV7-9
d_call: TRBD1
j_call: TRBJ1-2
cdr3_aa: CASSFGTASFYGYTF
cdr3_nt: TGTGCCAGCAGCTTCGGGACAGCGAGTTTCTATGGCTACACCTTC

clone_size: once
v_call: TRBV13
d_call: TRBD1
j_call: TRBJ2-7
cdr3_aa: CASAGTGSNEQYF
cdr3_nt: TGTGCCAGCGCCGGGACAGGGTCCAACGAGCAGTACTTC

clone_size: .
v_call: TRBV9
d_call: .
j_call: TRBJ1-1
cdr3_aa: CASSLRQENTEAFF
cdr3_nt: TGTGCCAGCAGCCTCCGACAGGAGAACACTGAAGCTTTCTTT

clone_size: .
v_call: TRBV18
d_call: TRBD2
j_call: TRBJ2-1
cdr3_aa: CASSSSTGGDEQFF
cdr3_nt: TGTGCCAGCTCATCTTCGACGGGAGGGGATGAGCAGTTCTTC

clone_size: .
v_call: TRBV6-5
d_call: .
j_call: TRBJ2-3
cdr3_aa: CASTKAGRGTDTQYF
cdr3_nt: TGTGCCAGCACAAAGGCGGGACGTGGGACAGATACGCAGTATTTT

clone_size: .
v_call: TRBV6-1
d_call: .
j_call: TRBJ2-5
cdr3_aa: CASSRPRQTQYF
cdr3_nt: TGTGCCAGCAGCCGACCTAGGCAGACCCAGTACTTC

clone_size: .
v_call: TRBV6-5
d_call: .
j_call: TRBJ2-7
cdr3_aa: CASISQVGGYEQYF
cdr3_nt: TGTGCCAGCATTTCTCAGGTTGGCGGTTACGAGCAGTACTTC

clone_size: .
v_call: TRBV4-3
d_call: .
j_call: TRBJ2-3
cdr3_aa: CASSLRGTDTDTQYF
cdr3_nt: TGCGCCAGCAGCTTACGCGGGACAGATACAGATACGCAGTATTTT

clone_size: .
v_call: TRBV6-5
d_call: TRBD2
j_call: TRBJ2-5
cdr3_aa: CASSYVRGTKETQYF
cdr3_nt: TGTGCCAGCAGTTACGTGCGGGGGACGAAAGAGACCCAGTACTTC

clone_size: .
v_call: TRBV15
d_call: TRBD1
j_call: TRBJ2-7
cdr3_aa: CATLRQGDYEQYF
cdr3_nt: TGTGCCACCCTTAGACAGGGGGACTACGAGCAGTACTTC

clone_size: .
v_call: TRBV5-1
d_call: TRBD2
j_call: TRBJ2-7
cdr3_aa: CASSLGSGVYEQYF
cdr3_nt: TGCGCCAGCAGCTTGGGTAGCGGGGTCTACGAGCAGTACTTC

clone_size: .
v_call: TRBV18
d_call: .
j_call: TRBJ1-2
cdr3_aa: CASSPPSSTWNYGYTF
cdr3_nt: TGTGCCAGCTCACCACCCTCATCAACCTGGAACTATGGCTACACCTTC

clone_size: .
v_call: TRBV6-1
d_call: TRBD2
j_call: TRBJ2-3
cdr3_aa: CASGGVLTDTQYF
cdr3_nt: TGTGCCAGCGGGGGGGTGCTCACAGATACGCAGTATTTT

clone_size: once
v_call: TRBV4-3
d_call: .
j_call: TRBJ2-5
cdr3_aa: CASSPSVGGQETQYF
cdr3_nt: TGCGCCAGCAGCCCATCGGTAGGGGGTCAGGAGACCCAGTACTTC

clone_size: .
v_call: TRBV28
d_call: .
j_call: TRBJ1-3
cdr3_aa: CASRGSGNTIYF
cdr3_nt: TGTGCCAGCAGGGGCTCTGGAAACACCATATATTTT

clone_size: .
v_call: TRBV30
d_call: .
j_call: TRBJ1-1
cdr3_aa: CAWTPATEAFF
cdr3_nt: TGTGCCTGGACTCCCGCCACTGAAGCTTTCTTT

clone_size: .
v_call: TRBV27
d_call: TRBD1
j_call: TRBJ2-7
cdr3_aa: CASSYGTGGTYEQYF
cdr3_nt: TGTGCCAGCAGTTACGGGACAGGGGGCACCTACGAGCAGTACTTC

clone_size: .
v_call: TRBV6-1
d_call: TRBD2
j_call: TRBJ2-1
cdr3_aa: CASSARLAGDEQFF
cdr3_nt: TGTGCCAGCAGTGCACGACTAGCGGGGGACGAGCAGTTCTTC

clone_size: .
v_call: TRBV5-1
d_call: TRBD2
j_call: TRBJ2-3
cdr3_aa: CASSLGAGVPDTQYF
cdr3_nt: TGCGCCAGCAGCTTGGGAGCGGGGGTTCCAGATACGCAGTATTTT

clone_size: .
v_call: TRBV18
d_call: TRBD1
j_call: TRBJ1-1
cdr3_aa: CASSPGQGMNTEAFF
cdr3_nt: TGTGCCAGCTCACCGGGACAGGGGATGAACACTGAAGCTTTCTTT

clone_size: .
v_call: TRBV5-8
d_call: .
j_call: TRBJ1-5
cdr3_aa: CASSLQGYSNQPQHF
cdr3_nt: TGTGCCAGCAGCTTACAGGGTTATAGCAATCAGCCCCAGCATTTT

clone_size: .
v_call: TRBV30
d_call: .
j_call: TRBJ1-4
cdr3_aa: CAWSPWGGKDEKLFF
cdr3_nt: TGTGCCTGGAGTCCTTGGGGGGGAAAGGATGAAAAACTGTTTTTT

clone_size: .
v_call: TRBV2
d_call: .
j_call: TRBJ2-5
cdr3_aa: CASKGVGETQYF
cdr3_nt: TGTGCCAGCAAAGGGGTTGGAGAGACCCAGTACTTC

clone_size: .
v_call: TRBV2
d_call: .
j_call: TRBJ2-7
cdr3_aa: CASRGSANSYEQYF
cdr3_nt: TGTGCCAGCCGCGGGTCAGCCAACTCCTACGAGCAGTACTTC

clone_size: once
v_call: TRBV5-1
d_call: .
j_call: TRBJ2-6
cdr3_aa: CASRPFPSGANVLTF
cdr3_nt: TGCGCCAGCCGTCCATTTCCCTCTGGGGCCAACGTCCTGACTTTC

clone_size: .
v_call: TRBV25-1
d_call: TRBD2
j_call: TRBJ2-5
cdr3_aa: CATGLAGGQETQYF
cdr3_nt: TGTGCCACCGGACTAGCGGGGGGCCAAGAGACCCAGTACTTC

clone_size: .
v_call: TRBV18
d_call: .
j_call: TRBJ1-3
cdr3_aa: CASSPEENTIYF
cdr3_nt: TGTGCCAGCTCACCAGAGGAAAACACCATATATTTT